This T cell receptor beta chain emerged from a study of T-cell memory formation after mild COVID-19. Study information: Largely, TCR clusters stayed within a single donor.

The CDR3 has 16 residues. Germline loops: CDR1 DFQATT, CDR2 SNEGSKA (reference sequence). Trimming left V 0 bases short and J 0 bases short, with 12 bases between. Each CDR3 protein is one row after TCRdb ran MiXCR on the 5' RACE reads. Found here are 250,000 to 400,000 distinct CDR3 sequences, approximately 14% of them singletons; the top ten hold around 23%. Study observations and caveats: CD4/CD8 balance characterized clones contracting day 15 to 85, and CD4+ skew characterized later expanders. The authors left the SARS-CoV-2 specificity of second-wave clones peaking on day 37 unconfirmed. Cross-reactive memory seemingly joined, as some responding clones were found in pre-infection memory.

This clonotype was seen only a few times. Antigen unknown. The chain is built from TRBV20-1 and TRBJ2-1; D may be TRBD2 (6 bases). The specimen was PBMCs or a T cell subset sorted from them (not recorded which). The sequence was obtained from a man in his late teens or twenties who had mild COVID-19 (a few samples of this study predate the infection). Cell type and time point are not known. The CDR3 sequence: CSAREGAGSSYNEQFF. Here the CDR3 DNA reads TGCAGTGCTAGAGAGGGTGCGGGGAGCTCCTACAATGAGCAGTTCTTC.